The 30 T cell receptor beta chains below were found in one sample sequenced in a study of monozygotic twins with cystic fibrosis. The repertoire was sequenced with immunoSEQ multiplex PCR; TCRdb's copy has only in-frame clones and lacks some. The profile shows about 35,000 clones, over 60% of them singletons. The material sequenced was blood. The receptors stem from a girl under 18 with cystic fibrosis.

The DNA for the CDR3 is TGTGCCAGTGCAGCTAGGCCGGGAGACACTGAAGCTTTCTTT. It encodes CASAARPGDTEAFF. The rearrangement joins TRBV6-6 to TRBJ1-1; D call uncertain. V lost 9 bases and J lost 3, with 17 bases in between. The CDR3 sequence is 14 residues long. Germline V CDR1 and CDR2: MNHNY, SVGAGI (reference sequence).

The chain joins TRBV15 to TRBJ1-1; 10 nucleotides match TRBD1. Germline assignment: CDR1 LNHNV and CDR2 YYDKDF (reference sequence). The ends lost 4 bases at V and 1 base at J; junction bases unmatched: 21. The CDR3 loop spans 21 amino acids. The CDR3 loop is CATSTPDRGRNLPFPNTEAFF. CDR3 sequence (DNA): TGTGCCACCAGCACCCCTGACAGGGGGCGAAATCTCCCATTCCCGAACACTGAAGCTTTCTTT.

The gene calls are TRBV18 and TRBJ1-2; no clear D gene. Germline V CDR1 and CDR2: KGHSH, LQKENI. V lost 3 bases, J lost 4 bases, and 21 bases lay in between. The CDR3 contains 17 residues. The DNA of the CDR3 is TGTGCCAGCTCACCTAATAGGGAGGCACCTTATCGCTATGGCTACACCTTC. It is translated as CASSPNREAPYRYGYTF.

The chain links TRBV7-2 to TRBJ1-4; the D gene is possibly TRBD1 (6 bases). Between the trimmed V and J ends, which lost 2 bases and 6 bases, there was a span of 10 bases. The CDR3 spans 14 residues. Germline loops: CDR1 SGHTA, CDR2 FQGNSA. CDR3 protein: CASSLQGIHEKLFF. DNA for the CDR3: TGTGCCAGCAGCTTACAGGGGATTCATGAAAAACTGTTTTTT.

The CDR3 nucleotides read TGCAGCGTTGGTTTATCGGGCAGGGTCGAAGCTTTCTTT. This translates into CSVGLSGRVEAFF. V gene TRBV29-1 combines with J gene TRBJ1-1, with D perhaps matching TRBD1 (5 bases). This CDR3 spans 13 amino acids. The V and J ends lost 4 bases and 8 bases respectively, with 17 bases between them. CDR1 SQVTM and CDR2 ANQGSEA come from the germline V gene.

This clone was observed a handful of times. The genes are TRBV4-2 and TRBJ1-5; D perhaps matches TRBD1 (5 bases). The CDR3 runs 15 residues. CDR1 and CDR2 (germline): LGHNA, YNFKEQ. V lost 5 bases and J lost 4, with 15 bases in between. In DNA, the CDR3 is TGTGCCAGCAGCTTACAGGCCACTCGAAATCAGCCCCAGCATTTT. Its protein product is CASSLQATRNQPQHF.

The J gene is TRBJ2-3, the V gene TRBV5-4; 11 nucleotides match TRBD2. Trimming removed 4 bases from V and 4 bases from J; junction bases left unmatched: 11. The CDR3 totals 17 residues. Germline V gives CDR1 SGHNT, CDR2 YYREEE (reference sequence). The CDR3 reads CASSTKLAGDVSDTQYF. CDR3 bases: TGTGCCAGCAGCACGAAACTAGCGGGAGACGTTTCAGATACGCAGTATTTT.

The V and J genes are TRBV7-9 and TRBJ1-5; maybe TRBD1 (5 bases). Germline V gene lookup returns CDR1 SEHNR and CDR2 FQNEAQ (reference sequence). The CDR3 covers 13 residues. Trimming took off 4 bases at V and 4 bases at J, with 8 bases between the two ends. The CDR3 loop reads CASSSGANQPQHF. DNA for the CDR3: TGTGCCAGCAGCTCTGGGGCGAATCAGCCCCAGCATTTT.

In this sample, this clone turned up a few times. This chain links TRBV30 with TRBJ1-4; weak D call: TRBD1 (6 bases). The CDR3 loop spans 13 amino acids. With 4 bases removed from V and 7 bases from J, the gap between germline ends came to 13 bases. Germline assignment: CDR1 GTSNPN and CDR2 SVGIG (reference sequence). The CDR3 here is CAWNQGIGEKLFF. For the CDR3, the DNA is TGTGCCTGGAATCAGGGGATAGGTGAAAAACTGTTTTTT.

V usage is TRBV6-1 and J usage is TRBJ2-5; 10 bases match TRBD2. Germline V gives CDR1 MNHNS, CDR2 SASEGT. V lost 8 bases, J lost 5 bases, and 8 bases stayed unmatched. The CDR3 covers 14 residues. In DNA, the CDR3 is TGTGCCAGCCACCCTAGCGGGAGATGGGAGACCCAGTACTTC. The encoded protein is CASHPSGRWETQYF.

The chain links TRBV5-1 to TRBJ2-2; a weak D match, TRBD2 (6 bases). The CDR3 runs to 20 residues. Trimming took 1 base from V and 3 from J, leaving 25 bases between them. Germline values: CDR1 SGHRS, CDR2 YFSETQ. CDR3 residues: CASSLKLLAGPRMDTGELFF. DNA for the CDR3: TGCGCCAGCAGCTTGAAGCTTCTCGCGGGACCTCGAATGGACACCGGGGAGCTGTTTTTT.

The chain recombines TRBV2 with TRBJ2-7; D call uncertain. Germline CDR1 SNHLY, CDR2 FYNNEI. V was shortened by 4 bases and J by 9 bases, with 13 bases between the two germline ends. The CDR3 totals 12 residues. The CDR3 region is CASSGPGPGQYV. As DNA, the CDR3 is TGTGCCAGCAGTGGTCCGGGTCCCGGGCAGTACGTC.

This clone was counted once. This rearrangement joins TRBV19 to TRBJ2-5; 10 bases are shared with TRBD2. V lost 0 bases to trimming and J lost 2 bases; unmatched junction nucleotides: 3. There are 16 residues in the CDR3. Germline V gene sequence: CDR1 LNHDA, CDR2 SQIVND (reference sequence). The DNA of the CDR3 is TGTGCCAGTAGTATAGAACGGACTAGCGGACAAGAGACCCAGTACTTC. Amino acids: CASSIERTSGQETQYF.

The V gene is TRBV4-1, the J gene TRBJ1-5; 10 nucleotides align to TRBD1. The CDR3 consists of 15 residues. The V gene's germline CDR1 is MGHRA and CDR2 YSYEKL. Unmatched junction bases numbered 1, after V lost 1 base and J lost 4 bases. In DNA, the CDR3 is TGCGCCAGCAGCCAAGGGACAGGGGGGAATCAGCCCCAGCATTTT. Encoded protein: CASSQGTGGNQPQHF.

This clone appeared once. This chain joins TRBV4-1 and TRBJ2-2, with D perhaps TRBD2 (5 bases). V lost 1 base and J lost 9, with 12 bases in between. Per the germline V gene, CDR1 is MGHRA and CDR2 is YSYEKL. The CDR3 length is 14 residues. This chain's CDR3 is CASSQVHGNRELFF. The CDR3 DNA sequence: TGCGCCAGCAGCCAAGTTCACGGGAACCGGGAGCTGTTTTTT.

The sample holds a few counts of this clone. The V call is TRBV5-1, the J call TRBJ2-2; TRBD2 agrees at 10 bases. V trimming: 4 bases; J trimming: 10 bases; junction bases outside the gene matches: 10. This CDR3 is built from 15 residues. From germline, CDR1 is SGHRS and CDR2 YFSETQ. CDR3 DNA sequence: TGCGCCAGCAGCGCGGGACTAGCGACCTACGAGGAGCTGTTTTTT. Encoded protein: CASSAGLATYEELFF.

The gene calls are TRBV6-4 and TRBJ2-7; D perhaps matches TRBD2 (5 bases). Per germline, CDR1 MRHNA and CDR2 SNTAGT. Trimming removed 0 bases from V and 3 bases from J, with 9 bases in between. The CDR3 extends over 14 amino acids. The chain's CDR3 is CASSDSARGYEQYF. Here the CDR3 DNA reads TGTGCCAGCAGTGACTCCGCCCGGGGCTACGAGCAGTACTTC.

The table lists this clone with a count of one. The gene calls are TRBV7-2 and TRBJ2-1, with a possible D match to TRBD2 (5 bases). Germline V CDR1 and CDR2: SGHTA, FQGNSA. V was clipped by 1 base and J by 5 bases, with 12 bases between them. The CDR3 consists of 15 residues. CDR3 protein: CASSLEAAGNNEQFF. CDR3 nucleotides: TGTGCCAGCAGCTTAGAGGCGGCGGGCAACAATGAGCAGTTCTTC.

This clone was recorded a few times. The rearrangement uses TRBV30 and TRBJ1-2; D not resolved. Germline assignment: CDR1 GTSNPN and CDR2 SVGIG (reference sequence). CDR3 length: 15 residues. V was clipped by 4 bases and J by 3 bases, with 18 bases between them. CDR3 nucleotide sequence: TGTGCCTGGACCCCGGGGAGGATTCCCTACTATGGCTACACCTTC. Encoded protein: CAWTPGRIPYYGYTF.

The table lists this clone with a few counts. This chain connects TRBV5-1 to TRBJ1-2; TRBD1 aligns across 8 bases. V dropped 0 bases and J dropped 7; count of bases not matched to a gene: 2. The CDR3 extends over 13 amino acids. Germline V lookup: CDR1 SGHRS, CDR2 YFSETQ. Here the CDR3 reads CASSLDRGTGYTF. The CDR3 DNA follows: TGCGCCAGCAGCTTGGACAGGGGGACTGGCTACACCTTC.

The chain links TRBV6-5 to TRBJ2-7; the D call may be TRBD1 or TRBD2 (6 bases each). Germline loops: CDR1 MNHEY, CDR2 SVGAGI. Trimming removed 6 bases at V and 3 bases at J, with 18 bases between. The CDR3 loop spans 15 amino acids. CDR3 amino acids: CASRNPGGTRYEQYF. DNA for the CDR3: TGTGCCAGCAGGAATCCCGGAGGGACACGCTACGAGCAGTACTTC.

This chain links TRBV30 with TRBJ1-2; 10 bases fit TRBD1. The V and J ends lost 2 bases and 2 bases, in that order; junction bases with no gene match: 2. Germline V gene lookup returns CDR1 GTSNPN and CDR2 SVGIG (reference sequence). This CDR3 has 14 residues. This chain's CDR3 is CAWSSGQGNYGYTF. The DNA of the CDR3 is TGTGCCTGGAGTTCGGGACAGGGGAACTATGGCTACACCTTC.

The rearrangement uses TRBV5-1 and TRBJ2-1, with a tentative D call TRBD1 (7 bases). V was shortened by 0 bases and J by 3 bases, with 10 bases between the two germline ends. The CDR3 length is 15 residues. CDR1 and CDR2 (germline): SGHRS, YFSETQ. The CDR3 sequence is CASSLGQGLYNEQFF. CDR3 DNA sequence: TGCGCCAGCAGCTTGGGACAGGGACTCTACAATGAGCAGTTCTTC.

This chain uses TRBV19 with TRBJ2-7; TRBD2 matches at 10 bases. The V gene's germline CDR1 is LNHDA and CDR2 SQIVND (reference sequence). Losses at the gene ends were 5 bases for V and 3 bases for J; bases not matched to a gene: 10. This CDR3 has 16 residues. CDR3 in amino acids: CASSVTSGAPLYEQYV. In DNA, the CDR3 is TGTGCCAGTAGTGTAACTAGCGGGGCTCCTCTCTACGAGCAGTACGTC.

The chain carries TRBV5-4 and TRBJ2-7, with 9 positions matching TRBD2. Unmatched junction bases numbered 13, after V lost 3 bases and J lost 6 bases. This CDR3 spans 16 amino acids. From germline, CDR1 is SGHNT and CDR2 YYREEE (reference sequence). The CDR3 region is CASSSASRGRDREQYV. For the CDR3, the DNA is TGTGCCAGCAGCTCAGCCTCTCGCGGGAGGGATCGCGAGCAGTACGTC.

V usage is TRBV7-6 and J usage is TRBJ2-7; 7 nucleotides align to TRBD2. Losses at the gene ends were 0 bases for V and 3 bases for J; bases not matched to a gene: 5. Germline loops: CDR1 SGHVS, CDR2 FNYEAQ. CDR3 length: 15 residues. The CDR3 is CASSLAGGYSYEQYF. DNA for the CDR3: TGTGCCAGCAGCTTAGCGGGAGGGTACAGCTACGAGCAGTACTTC.

The chain links TRBV5-1 to TRBJ1-2; 8 nucleotides align to TRBD1. The V gene's germline CDR1 is SGHRS and CDR2 YFSETQ. This CDR3 contains 16 residues. V gave up 1 base and J gave up 4 bases; unmatched junction bases: 9. In nucleotides, the CDR3 is TGCGCCAGCAGCTTGAATCCGGGACAGGAAATCTATGGCTACACCTTC. It encodes CASSLNPGQEIYGYTF.

This clone is a singleton in its sample. The V call is TRBV7-9, the J call TRBJ2-5; either TRBD1 or TRBD2 may fit D (5 bases each). Between the trimmed V and J ends, which lost 1 base and 2 bases, there was a span of 20 bases. The germline V gene encodes CDR1 SEHNR and CDR2 FQNEAQ (reference sequence). The CDR3 is 18 amino acids. CDR3 residues: CASSLGAGQGRIQETQYF. CDR3 sequence (DNA): TGTGCCAGCAGCTTAGGTGCTGGGCAGGGACGAATACAAGAGACCCAGTACTTC.

This clone was seen a single time. V and J are TRBV2 and TRBJ1-2, with no clear D. Germline V gene data show CDR1 as SNHLY and CDR2 as FYNNEI. CDR3 size: 13 residues. V dropped 4 bases and J dropped 4 bases, with 10 bases sitting between them. CDR3 nucleotides: TGTGCCAGCAGTGGGCCAGGATTCTATGGCTACACCTTC. It codes for CASSGPGFYGYTF.

The chain combines TRBV20-1 with TRBJ2-1; D remains ambiguous. The V gene's germline CDR1 is DFQATT and CDR2 SNEGSKA (reference sequence). This CDR3 spans 10 amino acids. With 3 bases removed from V and 7 bases from J, the gap between germline ends came to 4 bases. CDR3 loop: CSASRNEQFF. In DNA form, the CDR3 reads TGCAGTGCTAGTCGGAATGAGCAGTTCTTC.